This T cell receptor beta chain is from a study of blood T cell repertoires in COVID-19. Turning to the study itself: Samples taken during acute and convalescent COVID-19 were collected in the United States, Italy and Spain. PBMCs, B-cell-depleted T cells, or T cells were the source of the cDNA or gDNA that made up the material.

The CDR3 covers 16 residues. The germline V gene has CDR1 MGHRA and CDR2 YSYEKL. The trim removed 1 base at V and 5 bases at J, leaving 9 bases unmatched. Study processing details: Estimates of nucleated cell counts were drawn from the amplification of reference gene primers. Libraries were prepared by immunoSEQ multiplex PCR; TCRdb keeps only in-frame clonotypes and omits some of them. That table supplies the V and J calls and clone size; D and trimming were determined from the DNA. This sample yields about 59,000 clones, of which around 67% are seen a single time; approximately 15% belongs to the top ten.

The sample taken for sequencing was peripheral blood. V usage is TRBV4-1 and J usage is TRBJ2-7, with 9 bases matching TRBD2. The origin of this receptor is a woman between 65 and 79 years old with acute or convalescent COVID-19. CDR3 protein: CASSQVVSGGSNEQYF. In DNA form, the CDR3 reads TGCGCCAGCAGCCAAGTGGTCAGCGGGGGGTCCAACGAGCAGTACTTC.